Given below is one T cell receptor (beta chain) in context. The sample belongs to a study of blood T cell repertoires in COVID-19. Assay: immunoSEQ multiplex PCR; the TCRdb copy retains only in-frame clones and omits some. The sample records about 180,000 clones, about 87% being singletons. The receptor comes from a man between 40 and 49 years old with active or convalescent COVID-19. Sequenced sample: peripheral blood.

The CDR3 region has the DNA TGTGCCAGCAGTTTAGCGGGCGACAGGCAAACCTATGGCTACACCTTC. Translating gives CASSLAGDRQTYGYTF. This sequence joins TRBV28 and TRBJ1-2; perhaps TRBD1 as D (6 bases). The germline V gene encodes CDR1 MDHEN and CDR2 SYDVKM. V lost 2 bases to trimming and J lost 4 bases, with 17 bases between them. The CDR3 is 16 residues long.